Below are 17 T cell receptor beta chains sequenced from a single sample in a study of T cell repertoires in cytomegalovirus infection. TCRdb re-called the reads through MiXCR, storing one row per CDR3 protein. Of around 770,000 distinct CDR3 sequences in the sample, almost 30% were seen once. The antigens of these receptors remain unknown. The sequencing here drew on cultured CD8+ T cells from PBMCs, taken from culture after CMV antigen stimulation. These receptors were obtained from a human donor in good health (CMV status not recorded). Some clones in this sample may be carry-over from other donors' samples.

The CDR3: CAIGREGRSGYTF. In nucleotides, the CDR3 is TGTGCCATCGGCCGGGAGGGCAGGTCTGGCTACACCTTC. The V call is TRBV10-3, the J call TRBJ1-2; D is undetermined. CDR1 is ENHRY and CDR2 is SYGVKD in the germline V gene. The CDR3 consists of 13 residues. Trimming removed 8 bases from V and 7 bases from J, with 17 bases in between.

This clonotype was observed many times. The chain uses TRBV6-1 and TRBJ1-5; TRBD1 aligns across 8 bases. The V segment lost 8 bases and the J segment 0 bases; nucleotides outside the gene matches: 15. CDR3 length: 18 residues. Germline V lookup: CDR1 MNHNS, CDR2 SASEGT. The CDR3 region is CASSRPGGPADSNQPQHF. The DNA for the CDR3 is TGTGCCAGCTCAAGACCAGGGGGCCCCGCCGATAGCAATCAGCCCCAGCATTTT.

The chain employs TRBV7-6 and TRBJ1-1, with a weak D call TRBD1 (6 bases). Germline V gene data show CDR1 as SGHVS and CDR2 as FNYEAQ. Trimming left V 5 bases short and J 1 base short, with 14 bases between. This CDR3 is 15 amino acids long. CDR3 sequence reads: CASSTSTGENTEAFF. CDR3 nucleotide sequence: TGTGCCAGCAGCACCTCGACAGGAGAGAACACTGAAGCTTTCTTT.

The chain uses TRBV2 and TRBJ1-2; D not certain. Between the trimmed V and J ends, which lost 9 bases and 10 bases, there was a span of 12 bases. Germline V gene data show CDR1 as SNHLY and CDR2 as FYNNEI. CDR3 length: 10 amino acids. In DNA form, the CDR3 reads TGTGCCAGTATCTCTCTAGCCTACACCTTC. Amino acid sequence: CASISLAYTF. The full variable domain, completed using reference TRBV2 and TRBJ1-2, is EPEVTQTPSHQVTQMGQEVILRCVPISNHLYFYWYRQILGQKVEFLVSFYNNEISEKSEIFDDQFSVERPDGSNFTLKIRSTKLEDSAMYFCASISLAYTFGSGTRLTVV.

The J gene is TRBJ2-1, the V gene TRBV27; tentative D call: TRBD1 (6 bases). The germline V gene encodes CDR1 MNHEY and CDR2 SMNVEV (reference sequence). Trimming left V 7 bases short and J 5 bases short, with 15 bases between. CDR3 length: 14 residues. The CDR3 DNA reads TGTGCCAGCACCCCTACAGGGTTCAACAATGAGCAGTTCTTC. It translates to CASTPTGFNNEQFF.

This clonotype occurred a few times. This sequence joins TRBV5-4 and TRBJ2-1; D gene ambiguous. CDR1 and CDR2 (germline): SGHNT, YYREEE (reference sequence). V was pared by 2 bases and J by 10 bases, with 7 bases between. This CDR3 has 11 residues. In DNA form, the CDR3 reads TGTGCCAGCAGCTTCCTTCTGGAGCAGTTCTTC. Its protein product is CASSFLLEQFF. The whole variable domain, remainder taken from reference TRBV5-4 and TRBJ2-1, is ETGVTQSPTHLIKTRGQQVTLRCSSQSGHNTVSWYQQALGQGPQFIFQYYREEENGRGNFPPRFSGLQFPNYSSELNVNALELDDSALYLCASSFLLEQFFGPGTRLTVL.

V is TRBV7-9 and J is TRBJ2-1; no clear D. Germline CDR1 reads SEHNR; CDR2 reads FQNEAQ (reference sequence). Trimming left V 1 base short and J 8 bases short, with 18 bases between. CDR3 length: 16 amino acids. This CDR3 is CASSLVGTGRRDEQFF. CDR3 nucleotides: TGTGCCAGCAGCTTAGTTGGAACGGGTCGGCGAGATGAGCAGTTCTTC. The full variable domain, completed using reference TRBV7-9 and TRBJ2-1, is DTGVSQNPRHKITKRGQNVTFRCDPISEHNRLYWYRQTLGQGPEFLTYFQNEAQLEKSRLLSDRFSAERPKGSFSTLEIQRTEQGDSAMYLCASSLVGTGRRDEQFFGPGTRLTVL.

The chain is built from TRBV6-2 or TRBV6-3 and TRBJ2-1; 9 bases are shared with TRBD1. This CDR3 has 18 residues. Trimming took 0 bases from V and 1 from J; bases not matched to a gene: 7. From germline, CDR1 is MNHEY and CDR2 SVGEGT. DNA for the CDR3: TGTGCCAGCAGTTACTCTCTCGCCGGGACAGGGTCCTACAATGAGCAGTTCTTC. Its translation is CASSYSLAGTGSYNEQFF.

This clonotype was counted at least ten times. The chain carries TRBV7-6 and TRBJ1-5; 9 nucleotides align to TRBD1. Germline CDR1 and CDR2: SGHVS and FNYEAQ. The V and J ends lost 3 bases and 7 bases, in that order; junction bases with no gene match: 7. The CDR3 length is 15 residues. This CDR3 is CASSLGTGIGQPQHF. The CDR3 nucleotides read TGTGCCAGCAGCTTGGGGACAGGGATCGGGCAGCCCCAGCATTTT.

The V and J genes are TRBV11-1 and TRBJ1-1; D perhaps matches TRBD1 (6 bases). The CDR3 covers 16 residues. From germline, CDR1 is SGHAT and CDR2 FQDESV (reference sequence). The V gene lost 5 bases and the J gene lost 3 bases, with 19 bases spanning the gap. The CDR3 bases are TGTGCCAGCAGCCCCCCTGGCTGGGGGCGCGACACTGAAGCTTTCTTT. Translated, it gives CASSPPGWGRDTEAFF.

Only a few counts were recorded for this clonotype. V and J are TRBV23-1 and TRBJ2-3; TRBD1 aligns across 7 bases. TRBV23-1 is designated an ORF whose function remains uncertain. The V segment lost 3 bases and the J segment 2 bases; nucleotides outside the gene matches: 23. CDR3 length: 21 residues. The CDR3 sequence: CASSHCCIRDSKELITDTQYF. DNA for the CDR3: TGCGCCAGCAGTCACTGCTGTATCCGGGACAGCAAAGAACTCATCACAGATACGCAGTATTTT.

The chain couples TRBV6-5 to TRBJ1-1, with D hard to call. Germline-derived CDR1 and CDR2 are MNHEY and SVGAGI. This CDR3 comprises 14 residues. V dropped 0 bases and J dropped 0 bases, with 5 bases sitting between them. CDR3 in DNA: TGTGCCAGCAGTTACTCGAAGGTGAACACTGAAGCTTTCTTT. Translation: CASSYSKVNTEAFF.

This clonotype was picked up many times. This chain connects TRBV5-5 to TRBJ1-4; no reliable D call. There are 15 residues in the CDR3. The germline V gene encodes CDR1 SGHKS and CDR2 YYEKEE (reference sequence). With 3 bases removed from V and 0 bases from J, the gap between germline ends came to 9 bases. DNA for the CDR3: TGTGCCAGCAGCTCTGGGTTTGCAACTAATGAAAAACTGTTTTTT. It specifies CASSSGFATNEKLFF. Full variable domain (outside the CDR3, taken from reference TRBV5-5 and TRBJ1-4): DAGVTQSPTHLIKTRGQQVTLRCSPISGHKSVSWYQQVLGQGPQFIFQYYEKEERGRGNFPDRFSARQFPNYSSELNVNALLLGDSALYLCASSSGFATNEKLFFGSGTQLSVL.

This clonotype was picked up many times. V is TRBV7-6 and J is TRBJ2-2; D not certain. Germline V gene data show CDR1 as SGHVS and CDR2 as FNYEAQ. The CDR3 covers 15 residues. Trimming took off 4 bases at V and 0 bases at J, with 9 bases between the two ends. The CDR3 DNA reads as TGTGCCAGCAGCTCCATAGGTGCGAACACCGGGGAGCTGTTTTTT. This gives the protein CASSSIGANTGELFF.

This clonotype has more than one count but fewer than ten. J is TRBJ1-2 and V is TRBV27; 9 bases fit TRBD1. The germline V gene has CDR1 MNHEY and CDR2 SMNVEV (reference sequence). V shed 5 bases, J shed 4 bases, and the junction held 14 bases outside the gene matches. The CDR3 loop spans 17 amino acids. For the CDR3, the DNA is TGTGCCAGCAGTATACCCGGGACAGGGAACCCTTCCTATGGCTACACCTTC. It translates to CASSIPGTGNPSYGYTF.

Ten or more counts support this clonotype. CDR3 amino acids: CASSASTGQGTDLQPQHF. The CDR3 nucleotides read TGTGCCAGCAGTGCCTCAACGGGACAGGGAACAGATCTACAGCCCCAGCATTTT. The chain uses TRBV6-1 and TRBJ1-5; 9 bases fit TRBD1. Per germline, CDR1 MNHNS and CDR2 SASEGT. The V segment lost 4 bases and the J segment 7 bases; nucleotides outside the gene matches: 17. The CDR3 has 18 residues.

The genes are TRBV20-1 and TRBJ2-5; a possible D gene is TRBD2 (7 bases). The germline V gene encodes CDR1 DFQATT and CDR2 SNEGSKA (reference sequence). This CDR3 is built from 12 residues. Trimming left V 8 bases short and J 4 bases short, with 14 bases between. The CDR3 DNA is TGCAGTTGGTGGGGGGGCCGAGAGACCCAGTACTTC. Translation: CSWWGGRETQYF.